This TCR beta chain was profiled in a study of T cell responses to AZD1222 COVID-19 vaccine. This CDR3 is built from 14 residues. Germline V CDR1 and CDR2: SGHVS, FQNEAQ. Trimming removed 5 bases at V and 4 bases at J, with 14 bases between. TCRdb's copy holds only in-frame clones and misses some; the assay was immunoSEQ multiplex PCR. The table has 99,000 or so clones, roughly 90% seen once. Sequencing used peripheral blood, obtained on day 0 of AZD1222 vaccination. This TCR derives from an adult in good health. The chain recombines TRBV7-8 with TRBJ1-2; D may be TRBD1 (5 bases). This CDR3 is CASSPGPGTYGYTF. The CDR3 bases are TGTGCCAGCAGCCCCGGCCCCGGGACCTATGGCTACACCTTC.